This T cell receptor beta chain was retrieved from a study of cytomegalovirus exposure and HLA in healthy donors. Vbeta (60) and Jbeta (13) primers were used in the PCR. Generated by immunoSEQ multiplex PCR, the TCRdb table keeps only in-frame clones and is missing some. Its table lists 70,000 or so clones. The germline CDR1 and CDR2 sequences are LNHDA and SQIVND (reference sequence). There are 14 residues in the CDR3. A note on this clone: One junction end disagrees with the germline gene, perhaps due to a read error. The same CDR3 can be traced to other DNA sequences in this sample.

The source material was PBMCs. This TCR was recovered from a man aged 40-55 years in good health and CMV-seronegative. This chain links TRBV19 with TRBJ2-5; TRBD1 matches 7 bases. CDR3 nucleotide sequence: TGCGCCAGTAGTATAGAGGGGGCTCGGGAGACCCAGTACTTC. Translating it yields CASSIEGARETQYF.